The T cell receptor (beta chain) described here comes from a study of naive and memory T cell subsets. This clonotype has just a few counts. Its target is unknown. Study-level results: Diversity fell and Gini index rose from naive through CM, EM, EMRA.

In germline, CDR1 is MGHDK, CDR2 SYGVNS. This CDR3 has 11 amino acids. Trimming pared 2 bases from V and 3 bases from J, leaving 2 bases between. The beta constant-region primer was an equimolar mix of two oligonucleotides covering TRBC1 and TRBC2. Using its own MiXCR run on the UMI-ligation and nested PCR reads, TCRdb lists one record per CDR3 protein. Found here are approximately 82,000 distinct CDR3 sequences, roughly 7% of them singletons; the top ten hold 1.6%. This receptor was identified in a human donor in good health. This chain connects TRBV25-1 to TRBJ2-7, with D unresolved. Material: central memory CD4+ T cells from blood. CDR3 loop: CASSENYEQYF. Written as DNA, the CDR3 is TGTGCCAGCAGTGAAAACTACGAGCAGTACTTC.